This is a list of T cell receptor beta chains from one sample in a study of identical twins. TCRdb fed the 5' RACE reads into MiXCR, producing one record per CDR3 protein. The repertoire holds fewer than 550,000 distinct CDR3 sequences, with roughly 15% as singletons. In addition, the sample was reused for a study of yellow fever vaccine responses in identical twins.

Sequenced material: CD4+ T cells sorted from blood. The receptor source for this set is a woman aged 18-30 years in good health. Each CDR3 is given with its conserved first and last residue. The D gene is left open where the match is weak. Not every row has a clone size; where given, it reads once, few, many or a size class.

TRBD2,TRBJ2-4,TRBV15,.,CATSRRGGNKNIQYF,TGTGCCACCAGCCGCCGGGGGGGGAACAAAAACATTCAGTACTTC
.,TRBJ2-3,TRBV7-9,.,CASSPERGGPGDTQYF,TGCGCCAGCAGCCCAGAAAGGGGGGGGCCGGGAGATACGCAGTATTTT
.,TRBJ2-3,TRBV12-3/TRBV12-4,.,CASSLGMARGPTDTQYF,TGTGCCAGCAGTTTAGGTATGGCGCGGGGGCCCACAGATACGCAGTATTTT
TRBD2,TRBJ2-1,TRBV5-1,few,CASSFRGGDNEQFF,TGCGCCAGCAGCTTCCGGGGGGGAGACAATGAGCAGTTCTTC
TRBD2,TRBJ2-5,TRBV11-2,few,CASSLVAGTSGPETQYF,TGTGCCAGCAGCTTAGTCGCCGGGACTAGCGGCCCAGAGACCCAGTACTTC
.,TRBJ2-1,TRBV5-1,.,CASSLVGRVNEQFF,TGCGCCAGCAGCTTGGTGGGGCGAGTAAATGAGCAGTTCTTC
TRBD2,TRBJ2-2,TRBV12-3/TRBV12-4,few,CASSPTRLAGSNTGELFF,TGTGCCAGCAGTCCCACGAGACTAGCGGGTTCGAACACCGGGGAGCTGTTTTTT
.,TRBJ2-1,TRBV7-9,.,CASSPPGLLGLGNEQFF,TGTGCCAGCAGCCCACCGGGGCTTTTAGGTCTGGGTAATGAGCAGTTCTTC
.,TRBJ2-7,TRBV2,.,CASRGDPSYEQYF,TGTGCCAGCAGGGGAGACCCCTCCTACGAGCAGTACTTC
.,TRBJ2-5,TRBV28,few,CASSPPSVETQYF,TGTGCCAGCAGTCCCCCCTCCGTGGAGACCCAGTACTTC
TRBD2,TRBJ2-3,TRBV28,.,CASSFPTSGSLTDTQYF,TGTGCCAGCAGTTTCCCTACTAGCGGGTCCCTCACAGATACGCAGTATTTT